The clone carrying this T cell receptor (beta chain) was detected a few times. The antigen is unknown. The CDR3 contains 15 residues. Germline V gives CDR1 MNHNS, CDR2 SASEGT. Trimming stripped 6 bases from V and 9 bases from J, with 18 bases between. Amplification by 5'RACE using constant-segment primers produced TCR alpha and TCR beta cDNA libraries that carried sample barcodes and UMIs. MiXCR was run by TCRdb on the 5' RACE reads, yielding one entry per CDR3 protein. The sample consists of 250,000 to 350,000 distinct CDR3 sequences, 19% of them appearing once. These data come from a study of T-cell memory formation after mild COVID-19. Study-wide background: Largely donor-specific sequence clusters came from a couple of donors.

General study results and limits: A balance of CD4 and CD8 characterized clones contracting day 15 to 85, whereas later expanders leaned CD4+. The study found contracting CD4+ clones mainly in CM and EM and contracting CD8+ clones in EMRA.

The chain is built from TRBV6-1 and TRBJ1-6; no definite D call. Sequenced input: PBMCs or a T cell subset sorted from them (not recorded which). The TCR sequence derives from a man younger than 35 who had mild COVID-19 (a few samples of this study predate the infection). Cell type and time point are not known. The CDR3 loop reads CASSLVGGTRSPLHF. The CDR3 region has the DNA TGTGCCAGCAGCCTTGTGGGAGGCACCCGTTCACCCCTCCACTTT.